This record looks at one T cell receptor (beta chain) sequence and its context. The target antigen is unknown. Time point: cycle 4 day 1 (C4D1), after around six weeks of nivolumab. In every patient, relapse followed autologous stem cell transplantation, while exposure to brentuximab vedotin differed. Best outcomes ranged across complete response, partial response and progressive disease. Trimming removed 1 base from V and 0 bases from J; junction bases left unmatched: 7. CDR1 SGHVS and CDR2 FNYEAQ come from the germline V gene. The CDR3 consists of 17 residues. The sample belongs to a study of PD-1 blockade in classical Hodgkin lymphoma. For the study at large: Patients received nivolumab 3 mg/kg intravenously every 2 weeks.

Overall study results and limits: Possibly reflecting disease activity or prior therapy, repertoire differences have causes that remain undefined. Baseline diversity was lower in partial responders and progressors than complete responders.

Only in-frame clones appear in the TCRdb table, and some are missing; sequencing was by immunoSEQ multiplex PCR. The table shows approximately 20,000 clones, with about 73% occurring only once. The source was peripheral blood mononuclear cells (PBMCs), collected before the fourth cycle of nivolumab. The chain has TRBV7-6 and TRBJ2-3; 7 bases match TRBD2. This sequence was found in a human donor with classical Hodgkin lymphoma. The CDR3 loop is CASSLGSSGTSTDTQYF. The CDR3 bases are TGTGCCAGCAGCTTAGGGTCTAGCGGAACTAGCACAGATACGCAGTATTTT. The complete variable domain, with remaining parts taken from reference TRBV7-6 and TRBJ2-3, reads GAGVSQSPRYKVTKRGQDVALRCDPISGHVSLYWYRQALGQGPEFLTYFNYEAQQDKSGLPNDRFSAERPEGSISTLTIQRTEQRDSAMYRCASSLGSSGTSTDTQYFGPGTRLTVL.